A selection of T cell receptor beta chains follows, all from one sample in a study of T-cell memory formation after mild COVID-19. TCRdb called the 5' RACE reads again in MiXCR, with one record for every CDR3 protein. The table lists about 180,000 distinct CDR3 sequences, around 18% of them singletons, with roughly 4% in the top ten. Sequencing was done on a sample of PBMCs or a T cell subset sorted from them (not recorded which). The receptors shown here come from a man aged 18 to 29 who had mild COVID-19 (a few samples of this study predate the infection). Cell type and time point are not known. The CDR3 runs from the conserved cysteine through the conserved F or W. D genes are given only for firm matches. The size entry is marked missing in some rows and otherwise reads once, few, many or a size class.

V	J	size	D	DNA	CDR3
TRBV6-6	TRBJ2-5	NA	TRBD2	TGTGCCAGTGCTAGCGGAAAAGAGACCCAGTACTTC	CASASGKETQYF
TRBV27	TRBJ2-3	NA	NA	TGTGCCAGCAGTTTATCGTCACTAGTTCGCACAGATACGCAGTATTTT	CASSLSSLVRTDTQYF
TRBV6-2/TRBV6-3	TRBJ1-1	few	NA	TGTGCCAGCAGGGGCGTAGCCAGGCTGGGGAACACTGAAGCTTTCTTT	CASRGVARLGNTEAFF
TRBV7-2	TRBJ1-6	NA	NA	TGTGTCAGCAGCGGACAATTAGATTCACCCCTCCACTTT	CVSSGQLDSPLHF
TRBV10-3	TRBJ2-7	once	TRBD2	TGTGCCATCAGAAGCGCGGGGGGTATGGTCTACGAGCAGTACTTC	CAIRSAGGMVYEQYF
TRBV5-1	TRBJ2-1	few	NA	TGCGCCAGCTTCCCCCTTCCCCCAGGGACCTCCTACAATGAGCAGTTCTTC	CASFPLPPGTSYNEQFF
TRBV24-1	TRBJ1-2	NA	NA	TGTGCCACCAGTGAAACGACAGGAGAGTATGGCTACACCTTC	CATSETTGEYGYTF
TRBV4-1	TRBJ2-2	NA	TRBD2	TGCGCCAGCAGCCAAGAAATGGGACTAGCCGGGTCCGGGGAGCTGTTTTTT	CASSQEMGLAGSGELFF
TRBV7-6	TRBJ2-5	few	NA	TGTGCCAGCAGACGGGACCTCAGGGAGGAGACCCAGTACTTC	CASRRDLREETQYF
TRBV19	TRBJ2-3	NA	NA	TGTGCCAGTAGGGCACGGGGCACAGATACGCAGTATTTT	CASRARGTDTQYF
TRBV7-8	TRBJ2-1	many	TRBD1	TGTGCCAGCAGTGTGCTCAGGGGACAGGAGCAGTTCTTC	CASSVLRGQEQFF
TRBV6-5	TRBJ1-1	few	NA	TGTGCCAGCAGTTACGGGTTGGCCACTGAAGCTTTCTTT	CASSYGLATEAFF
TRBV5-1	TRBJ2-2	few	NA	TGCGCCAGCAGCTGGCAAGATCGCACCGGGGAGCTGTTTTTT	CASSWQDRTGELFF